The 30 T cell receptor beta chains listed next were all sequenced from one sample in a study of PD-L1 blockade in urothelial cancer. The time point: pretreatment peripheral blood. Only in-frame clones appear in the TCRdb table, and some are missing; sequencing was by immunoSEQ multiplex PCR. This sample has approximately 48,000 clones; around 88% occur once, and the top ten carry roughly 15%. The sequencing here drew on PBMCs, taken around atezolizumab (anti-PD-L1) treatment. These receptors were obtained from a woman aged 55-70 years with urothelial cancer.

This sequence joins TRBV10-3 and TRBJ2-3; 8 positions agree with TRBD1. The germline CDR1 and CDR2 sequences are ENHRY and SYGVKD. Trimming at V came to 5 bases and at J to 2 bases, leaving 9 bases not matched to a gene. The CDR3 has 16 residues. CDR3 loop: CAISRVGQGSTDTQYF. The CDR3 region has the DNA TGTGCCATCAGTAGAGTTGGACAGGGATCCACAGATACGCAGTATTTT.

The rearrangement joins TRBV18 to TRBJ1-1, with 9 nucleotides matching TRBD1. Germline assignment: CDR1 KGHSH and CDR2 LQKENI. Germline trimming cut 2 bases from V and 1 base from J; bases unmatched to any gene: 2. CDR3 length equals 15 residues. The DNA for the CDR3 is TGTGCCAGCTCACCAGCGGACAGGGGGAACACTGAAGCTTTCTTT. Its translation: CASSPADRGNTEAFF. The full variable domain, its missing parts supplied by reference TRBV18 and TRBJ1-1, is NAGVMQNPRHLVRRRGQEARLRCSPMKGHSHVYWYRQLPEEGLKFMVYLQKENIIDESGMPKERFSAEFPKEGPSILRIQQVVRGDSAAYFCASSPADRGNTEAFFGQGTRLTVV.

The chain couples TRBV6-6 to TRBJ2-5, with 8 bases aligning to TRBD2. The germline CDR1 and CDR2 sequences are MNHNY and SVGAGI (reference sequence). The CDR3 consists of 15 residues. The V and J ends lost 2 bases and 7 bases, in that order; junction bases with no gene match: 9. The CDR3 DNA is TGTGCCAGCAGTTACGGGCAGCGGGAGACCGTGACCCAGTACTTC. As protein: CASSYGQRETVTQYF.

The chain links TRBV9 to TRBJ2-2; 8 nucleotides align to TRBD1. There are 13 residues in the CDR3. Per the germline V gene, CDR1 is SGDLS and CDR2 is YYNGEE. V lost 3 bases to trimming and J lost 6 bases; unmatched junction nucleotides: 1. CDR3 sequence (DNA): TGTGCCAGCAGCGCGACAGGGGCCGGGGAGCTGTTTTTT. This translates into CASSATGAGELFF.

This clone has only a few counts. V usage is TRBV11-1 and J usage is TRBJ2-1; TRBD2 might be the D (6 bases). Germline V lookup: CDR1 SGHAT, CDR2 FQDESV (reference sequence). This CDR3 is built from 13 residues. Trimming removed 8 bases at V and 10 bases at J, with 18 bases between. In nucleotides, the CDR3 is TGTGCCAGCGACAAACGGCGGGGCGCCGAGCAGTTCTTC. Amino acid sequence: CASDKRRGAEQFF.

V usage is TRBV5-1 and J usage is TRBJ2-7; the D gene is possibly TRBD1 (6 bases). The CDR3 has 14 residues. V lost 4 bases to trimming and J lost 3 bases, with 14 bases between them. The germline gives CDR1 SGHRS, CDR2 YFSETQ. The CDR3 region has the DNA TGCGCCAGCAGCCCTGACAGGAGGATCTACGAGCAGTACTTC. It translates to CASSPDRRIYEQYF.

This rearrangement joins TRBV28 to TRBJ1-4; TRBD1 matches 7 bases. The CDR3 is 15 amino acids. V lost 6 bases to trimming and J lost 8 bases; unmatched junction nucleotides: 12. The germline gives CDR1 MDHEN, CDR2 SYDVKM. DNA of the CDR3: TGTGCCAGCAGCCGATGGACAGGCGTATACGAAAAACTGTTTTTT. Amino acid sequence: CASSRWTGVYEKLFF.

This chain links TRBV28 with TRBJ2-5; possibly TRBD2 for D (5 bases). Germline V gives CDR1 MDHEN, CDR2 SYDVKM. The CDR3 extends over 17 amino acids. Trimming stripped 6 bases from V and 1 base from J, with 21 bases between. The CDR3 DNA reads as TGTGCCAGCAGCCCTCGTATCGGAGCGGCACCCCAAGAGACCCAGTACTTC. Translating gives CASSPRIGAAPQETQYF.

Concerning this clone: One end of the junction fails to match germline, which may point to a read error. This sequence joins TRBV19 and TRBJ1-5; 7 bases align to TRBD1. This CDR3 has 15 residues. Per germline, CDR1 LNHDA and CDR2 SQIVND (reference sequence). The CDR3 bases are TGTGCCAGTAGTACCGACAGGGCCAACAATCAACCCCAGCATTTT. Translation: CASSTDRANNQPQHF.

The chain recombines TRBV7-9 with TRBJ1-4; D remains unclear. The CDR3 is made up of 15 amino acids. The V end was cut by 5 bases, the J end by 0 bases, with 10 bases between. Germline lookup yields CDR1 SEHNR and CDR2 FQNEAQ (reference sequence). The CDR3 sequence is CASSPRGATNEKLFF. The DNA of the CDR3 is TGTGCCAGCAGCCCTCGCGGCGCAACTAATGAAAAACTGTTTTTT.

The V and J genes are TRBV5-1 and TRBJ2-2, with D perhaps TRBD1 (6 bases). Germline CDR1 is SGHRS and CDR2 is YFSETQ. CDR3 size: 15 residues. With 3 bases removed from V and 4 bases from J, the gap between germline ends came to 13 bases. CDR3 sequence (DNA): TGCGCCAGCAGCTCCTCAGGGGTTGCCACCGGGGAGCTGTTTTTT. Encoded protein: CASSSSGVATGELFF.

The chain has TRBV27 and TRBJ2-7; possible D gene TRBD2, 7 bases. The germline V and J ends were trimmed by 2 bases and 6 bases, with 14 bases remaining between them. The CDR3 extends over 14 amino acids. CDR1 and CDR2 from the germline V gene are MNHEY and SMNVEV (reference sequence). CDR3 region: CASSLGGAQGEQYF. The CDR3 nucleotides are TGTGCCAGCAGTTTAGGGGGGGCGCAGGGCGAGCAGTACTTC.

This clone was seen a single time. The chain couples TRBV19 to TRBJ1-1, with D tentatively TRBD1 (6 bases). Germline assignment: CDR1 LNHDA and CDR2 SQIVND (reference sequence). V was trimmed by 5 bases and J by 1 base, leaving 14 bases between them. The CDR3 extends over 15 amino acids. This CDR3 is CASSLSQGRNTEAFF. For the CDR3, the DNA is TGTGCCAGTAGTCTCTCCCAGGGGCGGAACACTGAAGCTTTCTTT.

The chain has TRBV28 and TRBJ2-6, with D perhaps matching TRBD2 (6 bases). Germline V gene data show CDR1 as MDHEN and CDR2 as SYDVKM. V lost 5 bases to trimming and J lost 0 bases, with 8 bases between them. The CDR3 is 15 amino acids. The CDR3 here is CASSPGDSGANVLTF. CDR3 in DNA: TGTGCCAGCAGTCCGGGGGACTCTGGGGCCAACGTCCTGACTTTC.

This clone occurred a few times. This chain joins TRBV5-1 and TRBJ2-7, with a possible D match to TRBD1 (6 bases). CDR3 length: 13 amino acids. Trimming stripped 2 bases from V and 3 bases from J, with 9 bases between. Germline CDR1 and CDR2: SGHRS and YFSETQ. The CDR3 region is CASSLQGGYEQYF. The CDR3, as DNA: TGCGCCAGCAGCTTACAGGGTGGCTACGAGCAGTACTTC.

V is TRBV10-3 and J is TRBJ1-2, with 10 bases identical to TRBD1. The CDR3 covers 13 residues. V was pared by 6 bases and J by 6 bases, with 4 bases of the junction left unmatched. Germline V CDR1 and CDR2: ENHRY, SYGVKD. The CDR3 DNA sequence: TGTGCCATCAGCTCGACAGGGGGCGATGGCTACACCTTC. This gives the protein CAISSTGGDGYTF.

The chain couples TRBV29-1 to TRBJ1-1; D might be TRBD1 (6 bases). The V gene's germline CDR1 is SQVTM and CDR2 ANQGSEA. CDR3 length: 12 residues. Trimming pared 3 bases from V and 3 bases from J, leaving 8 bases between. For the CDR3, the DNA is TGCAGCGTTGAGAGGGGGTACACTGAAGCTTTCTTT. This gives the protein CSVERGYTEAFF.

J is TRBJ2-5 and V is TRBV28, with TRBD2 identical over 11 bases. This CDR3 has 15 residues. V shed 3 bases and J 5 bases; nucleotides not matched to a gene: 5. Germline CDR1 reads MDHEN; CDR2 reads SYDVKM. The CDR3 DNA is TGTGCCAGCAGTTTCACTAGCGGGAGTCGGGAGACCCAGTACTTC. Translating it yields CASSFTSGSRETQYF.

The chain links TRBV7-8 to TRBJ1-4; 10 bases are a match to TRBD1. Germline V CDR1 and CDR2: SGHVS, FQNEAQ. Trimming cost V 4 bases and J 6 bases; bases outside gene matches: 8. This CDR3 is built from 16 residues. CDR3 nucleotides: TGTGCCAGCAGCTCGCCGTGGACAGGGGGGGATGAAAAACTGTTTTTT. Residues: CASSSPWTGGDEKLFF.

The genes are TRBV5-5 and TRBJ1-5, with a weak D call TRBD1 (6 bases). The CDR3 is 15 residues long. Germline-derived CDR1 and CDR2 are SGHKS and YYEKEE (reference sequence). The ends were cut back, 0 bases at V and 5 bases at J, with 12 bases in the middle. CDR3 sequence: CASSLEGGRDQPQHF. In DNA, the CDR3 is TGTGCCAGCAGCTTGGAAGGGGGACGGGATCAGCCCCAGCATTTT.

The chain employs TRBV7-8 and TRBJ2-4; tentatively, D is TRBD2 (5 bases). This CDR3 comprises 16 residues. Germline values: CDR1 SGHVS, CDR2 FQNEAQ. With 5 bases removed from V and 0 bases from J, the gap between germline ends came to 14 bases. The CDR3 DNA reads TGTGCCAGCAGCCACCGAAGACTACTAGCCAAAAACATTCAGTACTTC. It codes for CASSHRRLLAKNIQYF.

This chain uses TRBV7-3 with TRBJ2-7, with D tentatively TRBD2 (6 bases). V shed 5 bases and J shed 9 bases, with 17 bases lying between them. CDR1 is SGHTA and CDR2 is FQGTGA in the germline V gene. This CDR3 region has 13 residues. CDR3: CASSLPGLRRQYF. The CDR3 DNA follows: TGTGCCAGCAGCCTCCCGGGACTCCGACGGCAGTACTTC.

This clone was observed a handful of times. V is TRBV7-2 and J is TRBJ1-6; the match to TRBD1 covers 7 bases. This CDR3 spans 15 amino acids. Germline-derived CDR1 and CDR2 are SGHTA and FQGNSA. V gave up 7 bases and J gave up 6 bases; unmatched junction bases: 9. CDR3 nucleotide sequence: TGTGCCAGCACCCGACAGGGATCGGTTAATTCACCCCTCCACTTT. Residues: CASTRQGSVNSPLHF.

The genes are TRBV18 and TRBJ2-3; 9 bases fit TRBD2. The trim removed 0 bases at V and 5 bases at J, leaving 3 bases unmatched. Per the germline V gene, CDR1 is KGHSH and CDR2 is LQKENI. The CDR3 consists of 15 residues. DNA of the CDR3: TGTGCCAGCTCACCACCGGCGGGGGGGAGAGATACGCAGTATTTT. It encodes CASSPPAGGRDTQYF.

V and J are TRBV5-1 and TRBJ2-7; 7 nucleotides match TRBD1. CDR1 is SGHRS, CDR2 YFSETQ, per germline. Trimming took 4 bases from V and 9 from J; bases not matched to a gene: 7. This CDR3 is built from 12 residues. CDR3 sequence reads: CASSRGQTVQYF. The CDR3 DNA reads TGCGCCAGCAGCCGGGGACAGACCGTGCAGTACTTC.

This clone has a single count. The chain couples TRBV28 to TRBJ2-7; TRBD1 matches at 8 bases. V lost 6 bases and J lost 3; bases outside the gene matches: 10. Germline loops: CDR1 MDHEN, CDR2 SYDVKM. The CDR3 spans 15 residues. The DNA of the CDR3 is TGTGCCAGCAGAATTCAGGGGGCGGCCTTCTACGAGCAGTACTTC. Protein product: CASRIQGAAFYEQYF.

This clone was recorded a few times. The V and J genes are TRBV29-1 and TRBJ2-2; TRBD2 matches 13 bases. The CDR3 is made up of 17 amino acids. Germline V gives CDR1 SQVTM, CDR2 ANQGSEA. Losses at the gene ends were 7 bases for V and 5 bases for J; bases not matched to a gene: 13. CDR3 DNA sequence: TGCAGCGCCGTACCACTAGCGGGAGGGCAGGGTACCGGGGAGCTGTTTTTT. Protein product: CSAVPLAGGQGTGELFF.

The V call is TRBV5-5, the J call TRBJ1-5; the D is unclear. The germline gives CDR1 SGHKS, CDR2 YYEKEE (reference sequence). V was trimmed by 4 bases and J by 6 bases, leaving 20 bases between them. The length of the CDR3 is 16 residues. The CDR3 is CASSLMYGREGQPQHF. The CDR3 bases are TGTGCCAGCAGCCTGATGTACGGACGAGAGGGTCAGCCCCAGCATTTT.

This clone was found once. This chain links TRBV5-1 with TRBJ2-3; tentatively, D is TRBD2 (5 bases). The length of the CDR3 is 16 residues. Deletions cut 4 bases from V and 0 bases from J, with 15 bases between. Germline-derived CDR1 and CDR2 are SGHRS and YFSETQ. CDR3 protein: CASSPEAVFSTDTQYF. The CDR3, as DNA: TGCGCCAGCAGCCCGGAGGCAGTATTTAGCACAGATACGCAGTATTTT.

V is TRBV9 and J is TRBJ2-2; 7 bases align to TRBD2. Germline CDR1 reads SGDLS; CDR2 reads YYNGEE. CDR3 size: 16 residues. J lost 4 bases, V lost 2 bases, and 8 bases had no gene match. The CDR3: CASSVDGGGGTGELFF. CDR3 bases: TGTGCCAGCAGCGTTGATGGGGGGGGTGGCACCGGGGAGCTGTTTTTT.